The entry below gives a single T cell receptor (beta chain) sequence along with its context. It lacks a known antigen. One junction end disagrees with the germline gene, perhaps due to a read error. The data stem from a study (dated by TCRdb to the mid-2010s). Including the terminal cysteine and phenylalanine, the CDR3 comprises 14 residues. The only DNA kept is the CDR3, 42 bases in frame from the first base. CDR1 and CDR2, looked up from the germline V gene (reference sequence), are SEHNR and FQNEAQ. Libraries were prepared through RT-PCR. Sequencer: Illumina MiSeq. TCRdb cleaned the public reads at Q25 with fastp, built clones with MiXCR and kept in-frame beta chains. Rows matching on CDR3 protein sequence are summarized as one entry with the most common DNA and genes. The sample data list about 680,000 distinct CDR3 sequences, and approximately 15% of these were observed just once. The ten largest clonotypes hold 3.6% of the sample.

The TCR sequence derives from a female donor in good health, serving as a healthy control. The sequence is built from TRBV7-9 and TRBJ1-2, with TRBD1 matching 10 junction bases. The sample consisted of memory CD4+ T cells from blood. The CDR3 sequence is CVSSWATGGGGYTF. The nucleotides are TGTGTCAGCAGCTGGGCGACAGGGGGCGGTGGCTACACCTTC.